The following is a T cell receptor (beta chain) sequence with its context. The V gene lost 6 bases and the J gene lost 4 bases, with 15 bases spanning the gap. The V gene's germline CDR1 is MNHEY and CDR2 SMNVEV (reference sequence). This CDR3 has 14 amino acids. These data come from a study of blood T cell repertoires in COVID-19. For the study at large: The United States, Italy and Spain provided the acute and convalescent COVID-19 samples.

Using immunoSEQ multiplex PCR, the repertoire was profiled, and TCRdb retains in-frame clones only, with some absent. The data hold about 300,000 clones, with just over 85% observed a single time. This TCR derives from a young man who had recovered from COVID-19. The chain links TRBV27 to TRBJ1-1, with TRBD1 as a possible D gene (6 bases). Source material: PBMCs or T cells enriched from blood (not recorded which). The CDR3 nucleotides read TGTGCCAGCAGATCTCTCGGGGGGGCCACTGAAGCTTTCTTT. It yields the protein CASRSLGGATEAFF.